This entry lists 28 T cell receptor beta chains sequenced from one sample in a study of blood T cells in healthy people across ages. The authors ran a second PCR of roughly 7 to 11 cycles using a sample-barcoded 5' primer and a J-beta primer mix. TCRdb reprocessed the 5' RACE reads via MiXCR and lists one record per CDR3 protein. Of 700,000 to 800,000 distinct CDR3 sequences in the sample, 35% to 45% were seen once. The sequenced material came from blood. The receptors were gathered from a woman in her sixties or seventies in good health.

This chain uses TRBV7-2 with TRBJ2-3, with TRBD2 matching 9 bases. The CDR3 consists of 17 residues. Losses at the gene ends were 5 bases for V and 9 bases for J; bases not matched to a gene: 18. CDR1 and CDR2 (germline): SGHTA, FQGNSA. The CDR3 region is CASSPLAGTLKQGTQYF. The CDR3 region has the DNA TGTGCCAGCAGCCCCCTAGCGGGGACCCTGAAACAGGGGACGCAGTATTTT.

In its sample, this clonotype was seen a few times. The rearrangement joins TRBV27 to TRBJ2-7, with unresolved D. Germline V CDR1 and CDR2: MNHEY, SMNVEV (reference sequence). The CDR3 is 15 residues long. V was pared by 6 bases and J by 5 bases, with 20 bases between. The CDR3 reads CASSSPRGLFHEQYF. The CDR3 DNA reads as TGTGCCAGCAGCTCTCCCCGTGGGTTGTTCCACGAGCAGTACTTC.

This CDR3 reads CASSSENTDTQYF. The CDR3 DNA reads as TGTGCCAGCAGTTCAGAGAACACAGATACGCAGTATTTT. The chain has TRBV2 and TRBJ2-3; no clear D. V was trimmed by 5 bases and J by 2 bases, leaving 8 bases between them. The germline CDR1 and CDR2 sequences are SNHLY and FYNNEI. The CDR3 has 13 amino acids.

The DNA for the CDR3 is TGCGCCAGCAGTGACATCTCGCCCAACGAGCAGTACTTC. This gives the protein CASSDISPNEQYF. The chain carries TRBV10-1 and TRBJ2-5; D is unclear. The J call may be faulty, since TRBJ2-7 better matches the DNA end. There are 13 residues in the CDR3. Germline CDR1 and CDR2: WNHNN and SYGVQD (reference sequence).

This clonotype was recorded many times. V is TRBV29-1 and J is TRBJ2-1; TRBD2 agrees at 9 bases. Per germline, CDR1 SQVTM and CDR2 ANQGSEA. This CDR3 spans 14 amino acids. Trimming took 6 bases from V and 8 from J; bases not matched to a gene: 11. The CDR3 loop reads CSVDTGTSSDEQFF. As DNA, the CDR3 is TGCAGCGTCGATACCGGGACTAGCAGTGATGAGCAGTTCTTC.

CDR3 bases: TGTGCCAGCAGCCGAGAGGCAGGGAGGGACTACGAGCAGTACTTC. It is translated as CASSREAGRDYEQYF. This chain joins TRBV3-1 and TRBJ2-7; 7 bases are a match to TRBD2. The germline V gene encodes CDR1 LGHDT and CDR2 YNNKEL (reference sequence). CDR3 length: 15 amino acids. Trimming took 4 bases from V and 3 from J; bases not matched to a gene: 9.

This rearrangement joins TRBV18 to TRBJ2-3; D remains ambiguous. V was shortened by 6 bases and J by 10 bases, with 11 bases between the two germline ends. This CDR3 is 11 amino acids long. The germline V gene has CDR1 KGHSH and CDR2 LQKENI. The CDR3 sequence is CASSEKGPQYF. The CDR3, as DNA: TGTGCCAGCTCGGAGAAGGGCCCGCAGTATTTT. Based on the CDR3 plus reference TRBV18 and TRBJ2-3, the full variable domain is NAGVMQNPRHLVRRRGQEARLRCSPMKGHSHVYWYRQLPEEGLKFMVYLQKENIIDESGMPKERFSAEFPKEGPSILRIQQVVRGDSAAYFCASSEKGPQYFGPGTRLTVL.

To note about this clonotype: At one end the junction does not follow the germline gene, possibly because of a read error. The chain is built from TRBV11-1 and TRBJ1-4, with D perhaps matching TRBD1 (5 bases). Germline V gene data show CDR1 as SGHAT and CDR2 as FQDESV (reference sequence). The CDR3 has 14 residues. The CDR3 here is CASSSSLGTEELFF. CDR3 DNA: TGTGCCAGCAGCTCCTCCCTTGGGACTGAAGAACTGTTTTTT. The full variable domain, rest sourced from reference TRBV11-1 and TRBJ1-4, is EAEVAQSPRYKITEKSQAVAFWCDPISGHATLYWYRQILGQGPELLVQFQDESVVDDSQLPKDRFSAERLKGVDSTLKIQPAELGDSAMYLCASSSSLGTEELFFGSGTQLSVL.

This clonotype was seen more than once but under ten times. This chain connects TRBV9 to TRBJ2-1; D is unresolved. This CDR3 is built from 14 residues. Looked up from germline, CDR1 is SGDLS and CDR2 is YYNGEE. The ends were cut back, 3 bases at V and 0 bases at J, with 7 bases in the middle. DNA for the CDR3: TGTGCCAGCAGCGACCCGAGCTCCTACAATGAGCAGTTCTTC. This sequence encodes CASSDPSSYNEQFF.

CDR3 residues: CSARDLYRDSKTYEQYF. Here the CDR3 DNA reads TGCAGTGCTAGAGACTTATACAGGGACTCTAAAACCTACGAGCAGTACTTC. The chain has TRBV20-1 and TRBJ2-4, with D perhaps matching TRBD1 or TRBD2 (6 bases each). The J call may be wrong; the DNA end is better matched by TRBJ2-7. In germline, CDR1 is DFQATT, CDR2 SNEGSKA (reference sequence). CDR3 length: 17 amino acids.

This clonotype was counted ten times or more. The chain links TRBV29-1 to TRBJ2-7, with a weak D call TRBD2 (6 bases). CDR3 length: 14 residues. Germline values: CDR1 SQVTM, CDR2 ANQGSEA. V was shortened by 4 bases and J by 3 bases, with 16 bases between the two germline ends. Here the CDR3 DNA reads TGCAGCGTTGTTGTACTAGCCGGGGTCTACGAGCAGTACTTC. Encoded protein: CSVVVLAGVYEQYF.

V usage is TRBV7-8 and J usage is TRBJ2-7, with 11 bases lining up with TRBD2. V shed 5 bases and J 7 bases; nucleotides not matched to a gene: 16. CDR3 length equals 17 residues. Germline CDR1 SGHVS, CDR2 FQNEAQ. CDR3: CASSGMTSGVSYNEQYF. Written as DNA, the CDR3 is TGTGCCAGCAGCGGCATGACTAGCGGGGTCTCCTACAATGAGCAGTACTTC.

This clonotype showed up just a few times. This sequence joins TRBV6-2 or TRBV6-3 and TRBJ2-7; D is ambiguous. The germline gives CDR1 MNHEY, CDR2 SVGEGT. The CDR3 totals 14 residues. Trimming shortened V by 2 bases and J by 3 bases, and 11 bases separated the two germline ends. The CDR3 loop is CASSYPDKSYEQYF. The CDR3 DNA reads TGTGCCAGCAGTTACCCCGACAAAAGCTACGAGCAGTACTTC.

V and J are TRBV25-1 and TRBJ2-1; no clear D gene. The V end was cut by 2 bases, the J end by 2 bases, with 7 bases between. Germline V gene sequence: CDR1 MGHDK, CDR2 SYGVNS. CDR3 length equals 14 residues. The CDR3 region is CASSEERTYNEQFF. The CDR3 region has the DNA TGTGCCAGCAGTGAAGAGAGAACCTACAATGAGCAGTTCTTC.

CDR3 amino acids: CASSSGGTGVSGYTF. DNA of the CDR3: TGTGCCAGCAGCTCGGGCGGGACAGGGGTATCTGGCTACACCTTC. The chain links TRBV9 to TRBJ1-2; TRBD1 matches at 10 bases. CDR1 is SGDLS and CDR2 is YYNGEE in the germline V gene. V gave up 4 bases and J gave up 7 bases; unmatched junction bases: 10. The CDR3 loop spans 15 amino acids.

A single count supports this clonotype. At one end the junction does not follow the germline gene, possibly because of a read error. CDR3 DNA: TGTGCCAGCAGCTTAATGGCGGACACCTACGGGCAGTACTTC. It yields the protein CASSLMADTYGQYF. The chain has TRBV7-2 and TRBJ2-7; TRBD1 is a possible D gene (5 bases). The CDR3 runs to 14 residues. Germline CDR1 reads SGHTA; CDR2 reads FQGNSA.

The V call is TRBV28, the J call TRBJ2-6; tentatively, D is TRBD2 (5 bases). Trimming removed 2 bases at V and 2 bases at J, with 13 bases between. This CDR3 has 17 residues. Germline values: CDR1 MDHEN, CDR2 SYDVKM. DNA of the CDR3: TGTGCCAGCAGTTTAGGGAGTGTTGCGCCTGGGGCCAACGTCCTGACTTTC. Translated: CASSLGSVAPGANVLTF.

Ten or more counts support this clonotype. This rearrangement joins TRBV12-3 or TRBV12-4 to TRBJ1-2; the D gene is possibly TRBD1 (6 bases). This CDR3 region has 15 residues. V lost 5 bases, J lost 4 bases, and 17 bases lay in between. CDR3 amino acids: CASSTPRGRSYGYTF. The CDR3 nucleotides are TGTGCCAGCAGTACACCTCGGGGGCGAAGCTATGGCTACACCTTC.

Ten or more counts support this clonotype. The V and J genes are TRBV3-1 and TRBJ2-6; 8 nucleotides align to TRBD1. Per the germline V gene, CDR1 is LGHDT and CDR2 is YNNKEL (reference sequence). J lost 2 bases, V lost 6 bases, and 6 bases had no gene match. The CDR3 is made up of 16 amino acids. In nucleotides, the CDR3 is TGTGCCAGCAGAGTGCAGGGGGCGGCTGGGGCCAACGTCCTGACTTTC. Translating gives CASRVQGAAGANVLTF.

This clonotype was seen a few times. This chain uses TRBV12-3 or TRBV12-4 with TRBJ1-1, with D possibly TRBD1 on 6 matching bases. Trimming pared 10 bases from V and 3 bases from J, leaving 18 bases between. The CDR3 runs to 14 residues. The CDR3 DNA sequence: TGTGCCACGATATCCGGGACAACGTACACTGAAGCTTTCTTT. Protein: CATISGTTYTEAFF.

J is TRBJ2-3 and V is TRBV2, with 11 nucleotides matching TRBD2. The V gene end was trimmed by 4 bases and the J gene end by 5 bases; junction bases not matched to a gene: 8. The CDR3 sequence is 16 residues long. Germline V gives CDR1 SNHLY, CDR2 FYNNEI. CDR3 nucleotides: TGTGCCAGCAGTGTGGATAGCGGGGGGGCCCTAGATACGCAGTATTTT. This gives the protein CASSVDSGGALDTQYF.

This chain joins TRBV5-1 and TRBJ1-2; 9 bases map to TRBD1. The germline V gene has CDR1 SGHRS and CDR2 YFSETQ. V was clipped by 4 bases and J by 7 bases; unmatched bases: 8. The CDR3 consists of 14 residues. This CDR3 reads CASSPGQGLTGYTF. For the CDR3, the DNA is TGCGCCAGCAGCCCAGGACAGGGGTTGACTGGCTACACCTTC. Supplemented by reference TRBV5-1 and TRBJ1-2, the full variable domain reads KAGVTQTPRYLIKTRGQQVTLSCSPISGHRSVSWYQQTPGQGLQFLFEYFSETQRNKGNFPGRFSGRQFSNSRSEMNVSTLELGDSALYLCASSPGQGLTGYTFGSGTRLTVV.

The V gene is TRBV3-1, the J gene TRBJ1-2; unclear D gene. The CDR3 runs 14 residues. The V end lost 1 base, the J end lost 2 bases, and 8 bases lay between the germline ends. Germline values: CDR1 LGHDT, CDR2 YNNKEL (reference sequence). The CDR3 DNA follows: TGTGCCAGCAGCCAAGCCAGTTCAAACTATGGCTACACCTTC. The encoded protein is CASSQASSNYGYTF. Full variable domain (outside the CDR3, taken from reference TRBV3-1 and TRBJ1-2): DTAVSQTPKYLVTQMGNDKSIKCEQNLGHDTMYWYKQDSKKFLKIMFSYNNKELIINETVPNRFSPKSPDKAHLNLHINSLELGDSAVYFCASSQASSNYGYTFGSGTRLTVV.

This clonotype was detected a few times. The J gene is TRBJ1-5, the V gene TRBV20-1; the match to TRBD1 covers 7 bases. Looked up from germline, CDR1 is DFQATT and CDR2 is SNEGSKA (reference sequence). The CDR3 has 13 residues. Trimming removed 5 bases from V and 5 bases from J; junction bases left unmatched: 6. CDR3 sequence: CSARRQGDQPQHF. The DNA for the CDR3 is TGCAGTGCTCGTAGACAGGGCGATCAGCCCCAGCATTTT.

This chain joins TRBV6-5 and TRBJ2-1, with 10 bases matching TRBD1. Per germline, CDR1 MNHEY and CDR2 SVGAGI. J lost 8 bases, V lost 6 bases, and 7 bases had no gene match. CDR3 length: 14 amino acids. The CDR3 nucleotides are TGTGCCAGCAGATCCGGGACAGGGGATCATGAGCAGTTCTTC. Amino acid sequence: CASRSGTGDHEQFF.

The rearrangement joins TRBV21-1 to TRBJ2-7; the D call TRBD1 from the table was never checked on the DNA. TRBV21-1 is flagged as a pseudogene. The CDR3 is 16 residues long. The CDR3 reads CASSKQGQGDSYEQYF. Written as DNA, the CDR3 is TGTGCCAGCAGCAAGCAGGGACAGGGGGACTCCTACGAGCAGTACTTC.

The CDR3 DNA reads as TGCAGTGCTAGAGATCACGAGAGGACCTATGGCTACACCTTC. Translating gives CSARDHERTYGYTF. The chain employs TRBV20-1 and TRBJ1-2; D unresolved. There are 14 residues in the CDR3. Between the trimmed V and J ends, which lost 0 bases and 4 bases, there was a span of 12 bases. In germline, CDR1 is DFQATT, CDR2 SNEGSKA (reference sequence).

The V and J genes are TRBV3-1 and TRBJ2-5; D unclear. CDR3 length: 16 residues. The germline V and J ends were trimmed by 6 bases and 2 bases, with 19 bases remaining between them. Germline-derived CDR1 and CDR2 are LGHDT and YNNKEL (reference sequence). This CDR3 reads CASSQSRLLTQETQYF. As DNA, the CDR3 is TGTGCCAGCAGTCAATCTCGTCTCCTGACACAAGAGACCCAGTACTTC.